This entry lists 30 T cell receptor beta chains sequenced from one sample in a study of blood T cells in healthy people across ages. Primers used in a second PCR of roughly 7 to 12 cycles were a sample-barcoded 5' primer and a J-beta primer mix. TCRdb processed the 5' RACE reads anew with MiXCR; each CDR3 protein has one entry. The data contain around 870,000 distinct CDR3 sequences, around 26% of them singletons. The specimen sequenced was blood. All receptors come from a woman of 80 years or more in good health.

This chain connects TRBV20-1 to TRBJ1-5, with TRBD1 identical over 8 bases. Losses at the gene ends were 8 bases for V and 5 bases for J; bases not matched to a gene: 8. There are 13 residues in the CDR3. CDR1 and CDR2 (germline): DFQATT, SNEGSKA (reference sequence). CDR3 sequence (DNA): TGCAGTCAAGACAGGGGAGGGGATCAGCCCCAGCATTTT. This codes for CSQDRGGDQPQHF.

This clonotype was seen at least ten times. CDR3 DNA: TGTGCCACCAGTGACCCGGGACAGGGTTACAATGAGCAGTTCTTC. Its protein is CATSDPGQGYNEQFF. The chain carries TRBV24-1 and TRBJ2-1; TRBD1 agrees at 9 bases. The germline gives CDR1 KGHDR, CDR2 SFDVKD. J was trimmed by 4 bases and V by 4 bases; bases with no gene match: 4. The CDR3 consists of 15 residues.

The V call is TRBV5-1, the J call TRBJ2-1; the D gene could be TRBD1 or TRBD2 (5 bases each). This CDR3 region has 15 residues. The germline gives CDR1 SGHRS, CDR2 YFSETQ. V was cut by 4 bases and J by 7 bases, with 18 bases left in between. CDR3 DNA sequence: TGCGCCAGCAGCGCGAGGGAAAAAGGGGATAATGAGCAGTTCTTC. It specifies CASSAREKGDNEQFF.

This clonotype was recorded at least ten times. CDR3 amino acids: CASSYSRLAGAQETQYF. The CDR3 DNA follows: TGTGCCAGCAGTTACTCGCGACTAGCGGGGGCCCAAGAGACCCAGTACTTC. The V call is TRBV6-6, the J call TRBJ2-5, with TRBD2 matching 12 bases. CDR1 and CDR2 (germline): MNHNY, SVGAGI (reference sequence). The CDR3 is made up of 17 amino acids. The V and J ends lost 0 bases and 1 base, in that order; junction bases with no gene match: 3.

The DNA for the CDR3 is TGTGCCAGCACCATACTCGGGTCTGGGGCCAACGTCCTGACTTTC. Translation: CASTILGSGANVLTF. This sequence joins TRBV7-9 and TRBJ2-6; no firm D call. V lost 7 bases and J 1 base, leaving 11 bases between the germline ends. Germline V gives CDR1 SEHNR, CDR2 FQNEAQ (reference sequence). This CDR3 has 15 amino acids.

Only one count was recorded for this clonotype. This chain connects TRBV29-1 to TRBJ2-5, with D possibly matching TRBD1 (6 bases). The DNA end is more similar to TRBJ2-7, so the J call may be wrong. The CDR3 sequence is 12 residues long. CDR1 and CDR2 (germline): SQVTM, ANQGSEA. The CDR3 spells CSVDRGRNEQYF. The CDR3, as DNA: TGCAGCGTTGACAGGGGCAGGAACGAGCAGTACTTC.

This clonotype was detected a few times. The chain links TRBV7-2 to TRBJ2-3, with TRBD1 matching over 9 bases. After removal of 1 base from V and 3 bases from J, the junction contained 14 bases not matched to a gene. The V gene's germline CDR1 is SGHTA and CDR2 FQGNSA. The CDR3 runs to 19 residues. CDR3 protein: CASSLEGDRASLVTDTQYF. The CDR3 DNA sequence: TGTGCCAGCAGCTTAGAGGGGGACAGGGCCTCATTGGTGACAGATACGCAGTATTTT.

Worth noting for this clonotype: A read error is possible here, since a much larger clone lies one base away. The chain uses TRBV20-1 and TRBJ2-3; 7 bases match TRBD1. The CDR3 sequence is 13 residues long. Germline assignment: CDR1 DFQATT and CDR2 SNEGSKA (reference sequence). V lost 6 bases and J lost 4; bases outside the gene matches: 7. CDR3 in amino acids: CSAPTGIADTQYF. DNA of the CDR3: TGCAGTGCCCCGACAGGGATTGCAGATACGCAGTATTTT.

The chain is built from TRBV29-1 and TRBJ2-1; TRBD1 matches at 8 bases. The germline CDR1 and CDR2 sequences are SQVTM and ANQGSEA. The CDR3 covers 14 residues. The junction had 8 bases not matched to a gene; V was cut back by 6 bases and J by 4 bases. The CDR3 protein is CSVKGQVSYNEQFF. CDR3 nucleotide sequence: TGCAGCGTGAAGGGACAGGTATCTTACAATGAGCAGTTCTTC.

This chain connects TRBV7-2 to TRBJ1-1; no clear D. Germline V gives CDR1 SGHTA, CDR2 FQGNSA. CDR3 length: 16 residues. The V end was cut by 0 bases, the J end by 1 base, with 12 bases between. CDR3 protein: CASSLAAGFQNTEAFF. The CDR3 DNA is TGTGCCAGCAGCTTAGCGGCTGGGTTCCAGAACACTGAAGCTTTCTTT.

The sample holds many counts of this clonotype. This sequence joins TRBV2 and TRBJ2-3, with D uncertain. V lost 3 bases, J lost 0 bases, and 10 bases lay in between. Germline CDR1 and CDR2: SNHLY and FYNNEI. This CDR3 spans 15 amino acids. The CDR3 spells CASSDRFSSTDTQYF. The CDR3 nucleotides read TGTGCCAGCAGTGACCGTTTTTCTAGCACAGATACGCAGTATTTT. The entire variable domain, with the rest obtained from reference TRBV2 and TRBJ2-3, is as follows: EPEVTQTPSHQVTQMGQEVILRCVPISNHLYFYWYRQILGQKVEFLVSFYNNEISEKSEIFDDQFSVERPDGSNFTLKIRSTKLEDSAMYFCASSDRFSSTDTQYFGPGTRLTVL.

This clonotype was detected a few times. The chain carries TRBV4-1 and TRBJ1-5; D is unclear. The CDR3 totals 15 residues. With 4 bases removed from V and 4 bases from J, the gap between germline ends came to 14 bases. Germline V gene data show CDR1 as MGHRA and CDR2 as YSYEKL. CDR3 sequence (DNA): TGCGCCAGCAGCCCAGAGTGGCAACTTAATCAGCCCCAGCATTTT. Amino acids: CASSPEWQLNQPQHF.

The genes are TRBV5-1 and TRBJ2-5; D is uncertain. This CDR3 spans 15 amino acids. The ends were cut back, 0 bases at V and 4 bases at J, with 13 bases in the middle. Germline V gene data show CDR1 as SGHRS and CDR2 as YFSETQ. The chain's CDR3 is CASSLEPESTETQYF. CDR3 DNA sequence: TGCGCCAGCAGCTTGGAACCAGAATCGACAGAGACCCAGTACTTC.

The chain is built from TRBV7-2 and TRBJ1-4; D might be TRBD1 (5 bases). This CDR3 spans 15 amino acids. Germline assignment: CDR1 SGHTA and CDR2 FQGNSA. The V end lost 0 bases, the J end lost 8 bases, and 13 bases lay between the germline ends. The CDR3 DNA sequence: TGTGCCAGCAGCTTAGCGAAAGGGGTATGGGAAAAACTGTTTTTT. It yields the protein CASSLAKGVWEKLFF. Combining the CDR3 with reference TRBV7-2 and TRBJ1-4 gives the whole variable domain GAGVSQSPSNKVTEKGKDVELRCDPISGHTALYWYRQSLGQGLEFLIYFQGNSAPDKSGLPSDRFSAERTGGSVSTLTIQRTQQEDSAVYLCASSLAKGVWEKLFFGSGTQLSVL.

In this sample, this clonotype turned up a few times. CDR3 sequence reads: CASRKGGALDTQYF. The CDR3 DNA reads as TGTGCCAGCAGAAAAGGGGGGGCTTTAGATACGCAGTATTTT. The chain links TRBV6-2 or TRBV6-3 to TRBJ2-3; D perhaps matches TRBD2 (7 bases). V gave up 6 bases and J gave up 5 bases, with 15 bases separating them. The CDR3 is made up of 14 amino acids. The germline V gene has CDR1 MNHEY and CDR2 SVGEGT.

Many counts were recorded for this clonotype. The rearrangement uses TRBV20-1 and TRBJ2-1; TRBD1 aligns across 8 bases. The CDR3 is made up of 13 amino acids. The J segment lost 6 bases and the V segment lost 3 bases, leaving 4 bases of the junction unmatched. The germline V gene encodes CDR1 DFQATT and CDR2 SNEGSKA (reference sequence). CDR3 sequence reads: CSARQQGVNEQFF. CDR3 DNA: TGCAGTGCTAGGCAACAGGGGGTCAATGAGCAGTTCTTC.

The V gene is TRBV7-2, the J gene TRBJ2-5; a possible D gene is TRBD1 (6 bases). There are 18 residues in the CDR3. Deletions cut 1 base from V and 11 bases from J, with 29 bases between. The germline CDR1 and CDR2 sequences are SGHTA and FQGNSA. CDR3 sequence reads: CASSLGIGRTGTHNEQYF. In nucleotides, the CDR3 is TGTGCCAGCAGCTTAGGGATCGGGCGGACTGGGACACACAATGAGCAGTACTTC.

The table lists this clonotype with a few counts. The chain joins TRBV9 to TRBJ2-3; 7 positions agree with TRBD2. Trimming removed 6 bases from V and 4 bases from J; junction bases left unmatched: 11. This CDR3 spans 15 amino acids. From germline, CDR1 is SGDLS and CDR2 YYNGEE. DNA for the CDR3: TGTGCCAGCACTCTTGGCGGGAGTAAGTCAGATACGCAGTATTTT. Translation: CASTLGGSKSDTQYF.

This clonotype was recorded at least ten times. J is TRBJ2-1 and V is TRBV5-1, with TRBD1 matching over 7 bases. The CDR3 has 15 residues. Germline V lookup: CDR1 SGHRS, CDR2 YFSETQ. J gave up 9 bases and V 0 bases, and 9 bases lay outside the gene matches. The CDR3 sequence is CASSLAGQKATEQFF. The CDR3 DNA follows: TGCGCCAGCAGCTTGGCGGGACAGAAAGCCACTGAGCAGTTCTTC.

This clonotype appeared a few times. The rearrangement links TRBV5-4 to TRBJ2-1; TRBD2 matches 9 bases. V lost 5 bases, J lost 8 bases, and 8 bases stayed unmatched. Germline-derived CDR1 and CDR2 are SGHNT and YYREEE (reference sequence). The CDR3 runs 14 residues. The CDR3 region is CASSKRGGADEQFF. DNA of the CDR3: TGTGCCAGCAGTAAGCGCGGGGGGGCGGATGAGCAGTTCTTC.

The V call is TRBV28, the J call TRBJ2-3; D not resolved. The CDR3 length is 10 residues. Between the trimmed V and J ends, which lost 8 bases and 7 bases, there was a span of 7 bases. Looked up from germline, CDR1 is MDHEN and CDR2 is SYDVKM. CDR3 sequence reads: CASSTNTQYF. The CDR3 nucleotides read TGTGCCAGCTCGACGAATACGCAGTATTTT. Using reference TRBV28 and TRBJ2-3 for the parts outside the CDR3, the full variable domain is DVKVTQSSRYLVKRTGEKVFLECVQDMDHENMFWYRQDPGLGLRLIYFSYDVKMKEKGDIPEGYSVSREKKERFSLILESASTNQTSMYLCASSTNTQYFGPGTRLTVL.

The gene calls are TRBV12-3 or TRBV12-4 and TRBJ2-1; 12 nucleotides line up with TRBD2. V shed 6 bases and J 13 bases; nucleotides not matched to a gene: 13. There are 15 residues in the CDR3. The CDR3 sequence is CASRASGGGGETQFF. The CDR3, as DNA: TGTGCCAGCAGGGCTAGCGGGGGGGGAGGTGAGACCCAGTTCTTC.

This clonotype showed up just a few times. The chain joins TRBV4-1 to TRBJ1-6, with D unclear. CDR1 is MGHRA, CDR2 YSYEKL, per germline. This CDR3 comprises 12 residues. Trimming shortened V by 2 bases and J by 10 bases, and 6 bases separated the two germline ends. The CDR3, as DNA: TGCGCCAGCAGCCAACATTCCTCACCCCTCCACTTT. This sequence encodes CASSQHSSPLHF.

The chain has TRBV12-3 or TRBV12-4 and TRBJ2-3; perhaps TRBD2 as D (6 bases). The CDR3 has 16 residues. The ends were cut back, 2 bases at V and 4 bases at J, with 16 bases in the middle. The CDR3 is CASSLSGGSRADTQYF. The CDR3 coding sequence is TGTGCCAGCAGTTTATCTGGGGGGTCCAGAGCAGATACGCAGTATTTT.

This clonotype has at least ten counts. The gene calls are TRBV12-3 or TRBV12-4 and TRBJ1-5, with 8 bases that match TRBD1. The CDR3 is made up of 15 amino acids. V was clipped by 5 bases and J by 1 base; unmatched bases: 4. The chain's CDR3 is CASSTDRGSNQPQHF. Here the CDR3 DNA reads TGTGCCAGCAGTACAGACAGGGGAAGCAATCAGCCCCAGCATTTT.

The V call is TRBV20-1, the J call TRBJ1-2; 10 nucleotides align to TRBD1. The junction had 8 bases not matched to a gene; V was cut back by 6 bases and J by 4 bases. The CDR3 is made up of 14 amino acids. From germline, CDR1 is DFQATT and CDR2 SNEGSKA (reference sequence). The CDR3 sequence: CSADTGQGFYGYTF. The DNA for the CDR3 is TGCAGTGCAGACACGGGACAGGGGTTCTATGGCTACACCTTC.

In regard to this clonotype: A much larger clone differs by one base, so this may be a read error. This sequence joins TRBV11-2 and TRBJ2-5; 7 positions match TRBD2. This CDR3 is built from 12 residues. Germline trimming cut 2 bases from V and 11 bases from J; bases unmatched to any gene: 5. Germline CDR1 and CDR2: SGHAT and FQNNGV. The CDR3, as DNA: TGTGCCAGCAGCTTAACTAGCGTTGAGCAGTACTTC. Protein sequence: CASSLTSVEQYF. Full variable domain (missing parts from reference TRBV11-2 and TRBJ2-5): EAGVAQSPRYKIIEKRQSVAFWCNPISGHATLYWYQQILGQGPKLLIQFQNNGVVDDSQLPKDRFSAERLKGVDSTLKIQPAKLEDSAVYLCASSLTSVEQYFGPGTRLLVL.

This clonotype was detected only a few times. The rearrangement uses TRBV5-4 and TRBJ2-3; 16 bases agree with TRBD2. Germline CDR1 is SGHNT and CDR2 is YYREEE (reference sequence). After removal of 3 bases from V and 9 bases from J, the junction contained 7 bases not matched to a gene. There are 16 residues in the CDR3. CDR3 sequence: CASSWGTSGGGETQYF. Here the CDR3 DNA reads TGTGCCAGCAGCTGGGGGACTAGCGGGGGGGGTGAGACGCAGTATTTT.

This clonotype was counted a few times. The chain has TRBV7-2 and TRBJ1-3, with D possibly matching TRBD1 (5 bases). The CDR3 is 14 amino acids. Trimming took 6 bases from V and 3 from J, leaving 12 bases between them. In germline, CDR1 is SGHTA, CDR2 FQGNSA. In nucleotides, the CDR3 is TGTGCCAGCAGTCGGGACTTCTATGGAAACACCATATATTTT. It translates to CASSRDFYGNTIYF.

This clonotype was observed a handful of times. The rearrangement joins TRBV12-3 or TRBV12-4 to TRBJ2-7; 10 positions match TRBD1. The J call is uncertain, as TRBJ2-5 better fits the DNA end. The CDR3 has 16 amino acids. The CDR3 sequence is CASSPGLGTGVETQYF. CDR3 nucleotides: TGTGCCAGCAGCCCGGGGTTGGGGACAGGGGTCGAGACCCAGTACTTC.